Listed here are 25 T cell receptor beta chains from one sample, sequenced in a study of low-dose radiotherapy and immunotherapy resistance in tumors. A constant-region primer paired with the V-primer adapter amplified TCRs over 20 PCR cycles. TCRdb reprocessed the reads with MiXCR, giving one entry per CDR3 protein. The sample comprises some 52,000 distinct CDR3 sequences, approximately 33% of which are singletons, and approximately 8% rests with the top ten. Indicated time point: after trial treatment. The sample's treatment: LDRT plus nivolumab, ipilimumab, low-dose cyclophosphamide and aspirin (RACIN trial). Source: PBMCs, taken after low-dose radiotherapy plus immunotherapy. All receptors come from a male donor with rectosigmoid adenocarcinoma.

With regard to this clonotype: Compared with germline, one end of the junction differs, possibly owing to a read error. The genes are TRBV5-3 and TRBJ2-3; D unclear. TRBV5-3 is placed among ORFs of uncertain function. The CDR3 runs to 17 residues. The CDR3 region is CASSWNPNIPSTDTQYF. CDR3 sequence (DNA): TGTGCCAGCAGCTGGAATCCGAACATCCCTAGCACAGATACGCAGTATTTT.

Only a few counts were recorded for this clonotype. J is TRBJ1-1 and V is TRBV13; 8 nucleotides agree with TRBD1. V was pared by 5 bases and J by 5 bases, with 13 bases of the junction left unmatched. This CDR3 has 16 amino acids. Germline loops: CDR1 PRHDT, CDR2 FYEKMQ (reference sequence). CDR3 sequence (DNA): TGTGCCAGCAGCACCCGGACAGGGAGGGGGAGTACTGAAGCTTTCTTT. Its protein is CASSTRTGRGSTEAFF.

The gene calls are TRBV29-1 and TRBJ2-1; weak D call: TRBD1 (6 bases). The CDR3 loop spans 14 amino acids. From germline, CDR1 is SQVTM and CDR2 ANQGSEA. V lost 7 bases and J 0 bases, leaving 13 bases between the germline ends. CDR3 coding DNA: TGCAGCGGCTACAGGGTTAGCTCCTACAATGAGCAGTTCTTC. Amino acids: CSGYRVSSYNEQFF.

There are many counts of this clonotype. The rearrangement links TRBV20-1 to TRBJ1-1; D ambiguous. CDR3 length: 13 residues. In germline, CDR1 is DFQATT, CDR2 SNEGSKA (reference sequence). V shed 3 bases and J shed 1 base, with 9 bases lying between them. CDR3 in DNA: TGCAGTGCTAGTATAAACCGGAACACTGAAGCTTTCTTT. Amino acid sequence: CSASINRNTEAFF.

This clonotype has at least ten counts. The chain is built from TRBV2 and TRBJ2-7; D remains ambiguous. The germline gives CDR1 SNHLY, CDR2 FYNNEI. Trimming stripped 9 bases from V and 0 bases from J, with 18 bases between. This CDR3 is 15 amino acids long. CDR3 loop: CASIPPGRHSYEQYF. CDR3 sequence (DNA): TGTGCCAGTATCCCCCCCGGGCGACACTCCTACGAGCAGTACTTC.

This clonotype was counted ten times or more. The chain couples TRBV30 to TRBJ1-3; perhaps TRBD1 as D (6 bases). Per the germline V gene, CDR1 is GTSNPN and CDR2 is SVGIG (reference sequence). V was trimmed by 2 bases and J by 1 base, leaving 9 bases between them. This CDR3 is 14 amino acids long. CDR3 sequence (DNA): TGTGCCTGGAGTAGAGGACAGTCTGGAAACACCATATATTTT. It is translated as CAWSRGQSGNTIYF.

Ten or more counts support this clonotype. The genes are TRBV7-3 and TRBJ2-2, with TRBD1 matching 7 bases. The CDR3 contains 14 residues. Germline loops: CDR1 SGHTA, CDR2 FQGTGA. V shed 5 bases, J shed 4 bases, and the junction held 4 bases outside the gene matches. The CDR3 DNA is TGTGCCAGCAGCCTGGACAGGAGCACCGGGGAGCTGTTTTTT. This encodes CASSLDRSTGELFF.

The chain couples TRBV28 to TRBJ2-3, with 9 nucleotides matching TRBD2. This CDR3 has 15 residues. V was clipped by 4 bases and J by 6 bases; unmatched bases: 8. Germline CDR1 and CDR2: MDHEN and SYDVKM. CDR3 amino acids: CASSWREGLPDTQYF. Here the CDR3 DNA reads TGTGCCAGCAGTTGGCGGGAGGGCCTTCCTGATACGCAGTATTTT. Full variable domain (rest looked up from reference TRBV28 and TRBJ2-3): DVKVTQSSRYLVKRTGEKVFLECVQDMDHENMFWYRQDPGLGLRLIYFSYDVKMKEKGDIPEGYSVSREKKERFSLILESASTNQTSMYLCASSWREGLPDTQYFGPGTRLTVL.

V is TRBV27 and J is TRBJ1-4; D is ambiguous. There are 15 residues in the CDR3. V gave up 4 bases and J gave up 3 bases, with 12 bases separating them. The germline V gene has CDR1 MNHEY and CDR2 SMNVEV (reference sequence). CDR3 coding DNA: TGTGCCAGCAGTTCCACTGGAGAGTCTAATGAAAAACTGTTTTTT. Its translation: CASSSTGESNEKLFF. Filled out from reference TRBV27 and TRBJ1-4, the complete variable domain reads EAQVTQNPRYLITVTGKKLTVTCSQNMNHEYMSWYRQDPGLGLRQIYYSMNVEVTDKGDVPEGYKVSRKEKRNFPLILESPSPNQTSLYFCASSSTGESNEKLFFGSGTQLSVL.

The chain couples TRBV12-3 or TRBV12-4 to TRBJ1-6; 7 bases line up with TRBD1. The V segment lost 2 bases and the J segment 9 bases; nucleotides outside the gene matches: 7. This CDR3 has 15 amino acids. The DNA of the CDR3 is TGTGCCAGCAGTTTATCCGGCAGGGGGATTTCACCCCTCCACTTT. Protein product: CASSLSGRGISPLHF.

This clonotype was observed at least ten times. The V call is TRBV28, the J call TRBJ2-1; no firm D call. Germline-derived CDR1 and CDR2 are MDHEN and SYDVKM. Trimming took off 3 bases at V and 7 bases at J, with 10 bases between the two ends. The CDR3 is made up of 13 amino acids. This chain's CDR3 is CASSFHIRNEQFF. The CDR3 DNA follows: TGTGCCAGCAGTTTTCACATCCGAAATGAGCAGTTCTTC.

This clonotype came up many times. The gene calls are TRBV6-2 or TRBV6-3 and TRBJ2-7, with TRBD2 matching over 10 bases. Germline V gene sequence: CDR1 MNHEY, CDR2 SVGEGT. Trimming removed 8 bases from V and 2 bases from J; junction bases left unmatched: 9. The CDR3 loop spans 15 amino acids. The chain's CDR3 is CASLREAGGPYEQYF. For the CDR3, the DNA is TGTGCCAGCTTGAGGGAAGCGGGAGGGCCCTACGAGCAGTACTTC.

This chain connects TRBV6-5 to TRBJ2-7; the D is unclear. The germline CDR1 and CDR2 sequences are MNHEY and SVGAGI. The CDR3 contains 13 residues. Trimming shortened V by 2 bases and J by 4 bases, and 9 bases separated the two germline ends. CDR3 loop: CASSYGEGYEQYF. The DNA for the CDR3 is TGTGCCAGCAGTTACGGGGAAGGGTACGAGCAGTACTTC.

In this sample, this clonotype turned up many times. This chain links TRBV20-1 with TRBJ2-5; D unresolved. V was shortened by 0 bases and J by 9 bases, with 8 bases between the two germline ends. This CDR3 has 11 amino acids. Per germline, CDR1 DFQATT and CDR2 SNEGSKA (reference sequence). CDR3 loop: CSARDLLAQYF. The CDR3 coding sequence is TGCAGTGCTAGAGATCTCCTGGCCCAGTACTTC.

V usage is TRBV4-2 and J usage is TRBJ2-6; D tentatively reads TRBD1 or TRBD2 (5 bases each). This CDR3 is built from 14 residues. The V end lost 1 base, the J end lost 4 bases, and 5 bases lay between the germline ends. Germline V gene lookup returns CDR1 LGHNA and CDR2 YNFKEQ. The CDR3 protein is CASSQGDGANVLTF. The DNA of the CDR3 is TGTGCCAGCAGCCAAGGGGACGGGGCCAACGTCCTGACTTTC.

This clonotype was seen ten or more times. This chain connects TRBV5-6 to TRBJ2-1; D gene uncertain. Germline CDR1 is SGHDT and CDR2 is YYEEEE. The CDR3 is made up of 14 amino acids. Trimming cost V 1 base and J 0 bases, with 5 bases left between them. Here the CDR3 DNA reads TGTGCCAGCAGCTTGTTAAGCTCCTACAATGAGCAGTTCTTC. Its protein is CASSLLSSYNEQFF. The full variable domain, with the rest looked up from reference TRBV5-6 and TRBJ2-1, is DAGVTQSPTHLIKTRGQQVTLRCSPKSGHDTVSWYQQALGQGPQFIFQYYEEEERQRGNFPDRFSGHQFPNYSSELNVNALLLGDSALYLCASSLLSSYNEQFFGPGTRLTVL.

Many counts were recorded for this clonotype. The rearrangement uses TRBV6-2 or TRBV6-3 and TRBJ2-2, with 10 positions matching TRBD2. V gave up 4 bases and J gave up 4 bases; unmatched junction bases: 6. The CDR3 runs to 16 residues. CDR1 and CDR2 from the germline V gene are MNHEY and SVGEGT. The CDR3 spells CASSSLAGVGTGELFF. The CDR3 DNA reads TGTGCCAGCAGTTCTCTAGCGGGGGTAGGCACCGGGGAGCTGTTTTTT.

In this sample, this clonotype turned up once. A far larger clone is off by one base, so a read error is likely. The V and J genes are TRBV7-9 and TRBJ1-3, with D possibly matching TRBD1 (6 bases). The germline V gene encodes CDR1 SEHNR and CDR2 FQNEAQ (reference sequence). The CDR3 sequence is 15 residues long. The CDR3 DNA is TGTGCCAGCTGCTTAGCAGGGGCGCTGGGAAACACCATATATTTT. Translation gives CASCLAGALGNTIYF.

The sample holds a few counts of this clonotype. DNA for the CDR3: TGTGCCAGCAGCTTAGTGATGAGGTACCAAGAGACCCAGTACTTC. Protein product: CASSLVMRYQETQYF. This chain joins TRBV11-2 and TRBJ2-5; D ambiguous. CDR3 length: 15 residues. V was cut by 1 base and J by 0 bases, with 9 bases left in between. Germline CDR1 SGHAT, CDR2 FQNNGV. The whole variable domain, filled in from reference TRBV11-2 and TRBJ2-5, reads EAGVAQSPRYKIIEKRQSVAFWCNPISGHATLYWYQQILGQGPKLLIQFQNNGVVDDSQLPKDRFSAERLKGVDSTLKIQPAKLEDSAVYLCASSLVMRYQETQYFGPGTRLLVL.

The V and J genes are TRBV12-3 or TRBV12-4 and TRBJ2-1; tentatively, D is TRBD2 (7 bases). There are 14 residues in the CDR3. V was shortened by 2 bases and J by 13 bases, with 18 bases between the two germline ends. CDR3 loop: CASSLRGGTMSQFF. CDR3 in DNA: TGTGCCAGCAGTTTAAGGGGGGGGACAATGAGTCAGTTCTTC.

This clonotype was found many times. This chain uses TRBV5-1 with TRBJ2-5; D might be TRBD1 or TRBD2, each matching 6 bases. V gave up 1 base and J gave up 1 base, with 17 bases separating them. The CDR3 contains 17 residues. Germline V CDR1 and CDR2: SGHRS, YFSETQ. CDR3 in amino acids: CASSLLGGSGIQETQYF. CDR3 sequence (DNA): TGCGCCAGCAGCTTGTTAGGGGGTAGCGGAATCCAAGAGACCCAGTACTTC.

This clonotype was picked up many times. The J gene is TRBJ1-3, the V gene TRBV7-2; D is ambiguous. The CDR3 extends over 16 amino acids. The germline V and J ends were trimmed by 3 bases and 4 bases, with 16 bases remaining between them. From germline, CDR1 is SGHTA and CDR2 FQGNSA. The CDR3 reads CASSFTGEVGGNTIYF. The CDR3 DNA reads as TGTGCCAGCAGCTTTACTGGGGAAGTAGGGGGAAACACCATATATTTT. Filled out from reference TRBV7-2 and TRBJ1-3, the complete variable domain reads GAGVSQSPSNKVTEKGKDVELRCDPISGHTALYWYRQSLGQGLEFLIYFQGNSAPDKSGLPSDRFSAERTGGSVSTLTIQRTQQEDSAVYLCASSFTGEVGGNTIYFGEGSWLTVV.

This chain joins TRBV18 and TRBJ2-5, with D hard to call. This CDR3 is built from 12 residues. Germline loops: CDR1 KGHSH, CDR2 LQKENI. The V gene lost 3 bases and the J gene lost 5 bases, with 7 bases spanning the gap. The CDR3 sequence is CASSPLVETQYF. CDR3 DNA sequence: TGTGCCAGCTCACCCCTCGTCGAGACCCAGTACTTC.

J is TRBJ2-7 and V is TRBV6-2 or TRBV6-3; D uncertain. This CDR3 comprises 12 residues. Germline values: CDR1 MNHEY, CDR2 SVGEGT. V lost 4 bases and J lost 3, with 7 bases in between. The CDR3 is CASSSQYYEQYF. CDR3 nucleotides: TGTGCCAGCAGTTCGCAATACTACGAGCAGTACTTC.

This clonotype was counted at least ten times. V and J are TRBV6-2 or TRBV6-3 and TRBJ2-5; D might be TRBD1 (5 bases). Trimming took 2 bases from V and 5 from J, leaving 12 bases between them. Germline V gene lookup returns CDR1 MNHEY and CDR2 SVGEGT. This CDR3 has 14 residues. The CDR3 bases are TGTGCCAGCAGTTACGACGCAGGGTTGGAGACCCAGTACTTC. This gives the protein CASSYDAGLETQYF.